This T cell receptor beta chain derives from a study of blood T cells in healthy people across ages. A second PCR of 7 to 11 cycles used a sample-barcoded 5' primer and a J-beta primer mix. MiXCR, run by TCRdb on the 5' RACE reads, gives a single entry per CDR3 protein. Counted here are about 1.7 million distinct CDR3 sequences, 28% occurring once; the ten biggest clones make up 7.7%. V was pared by 1 base and J by 0 bases, with 1 base of the junction left unmatched. CDR3 length equals 16 residues. CDR1 and CDR2 (germline): KGHSH, LQKENI. This rearrangement joins TRBV18 to TRBJ2-2, with 8 bases matching TRBD2. Sequencing was done on a sample of blood. The origin of this receptor is a woman aged 30 to 39 in good health. CDR3 residues: CASSPLAGTNTGELFF. For the CDR3, the DNA is TGTGCCAGCTCACCACTAGCGGGGACGAACACCGGGGAGCTGTTTTTT.